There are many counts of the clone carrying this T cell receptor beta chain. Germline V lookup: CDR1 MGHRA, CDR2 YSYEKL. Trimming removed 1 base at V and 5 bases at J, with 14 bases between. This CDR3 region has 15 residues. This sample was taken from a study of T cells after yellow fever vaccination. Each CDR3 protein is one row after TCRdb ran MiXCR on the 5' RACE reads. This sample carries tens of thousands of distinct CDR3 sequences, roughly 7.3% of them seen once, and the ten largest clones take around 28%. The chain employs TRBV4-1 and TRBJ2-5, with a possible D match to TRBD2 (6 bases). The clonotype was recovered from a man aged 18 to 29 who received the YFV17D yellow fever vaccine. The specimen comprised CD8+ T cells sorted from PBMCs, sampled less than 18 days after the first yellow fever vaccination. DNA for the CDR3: TGCGCCAGCAGCCAAGTGGGGGGAGGAAGGGAGACCCAGTACTTC. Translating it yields CASSQVGGGRETQYF.